This TCR beta chain was retrieved from a study of graft-versus-host responses after intestinal transplantation. Study at large: All of the recipients had induction that used anti-thymocyte globulin, then tacrolimus and steroids for approximately 3 years. General study results and limits: In patients with graft-donor T cell macrochimerism, allograft graft-versus-host to host-versus-graft clonal ratios were high. Early post-transplant falls in HvG clones accompanied the peak levels of circulating GvH clones.

Trimming cost V 2 bases and J 4 bases; bases outside gene matches: 6. Germline CDR1 and CDR2: MNHNY and SVGAGI (reference sequence). This CDR3 has 15 amino acids. Only in-frame clones appear in the TCRdb table, and some are missing; sequencing was by immunoSEQ multiplex PCR. The sample has 35,000 to 55,000 clones; approximately 92% are singletons. Remarks on this clone: Its specificity is not known.

The sequence derives from a human patient who received an intestinal transplant, so some T cells may come from the graft donor. The rearrangement joins TRBV6-6 to TRBJ2-5, with 8 bases aligning to TRBD2. Sequencing used PBMCs, obtained roughly 860 days after a first intestinal transplant, on the day of a second. The CDR3: CASSYGGAGGETQYF. The CDR3 nucleotides are TGTGCCAGCAGTTACGGGGGTGCGGGAGGAGAGACCCAGTACTTC.